This entry features one T cell receptor (beta chain) sequence. The clone's antigen remains unknown. One base away there is no much larger clone; base qualities are not given. This sample was taken from a study of blood T cell repertoires in COVID-19 (dated by TCRdb to 2018 to 2020). Background for the entire study: The collaborator samples originated in the United States, Italy and Spain and spanned the acute and convalescent phases of COVID-19. The prospective study material was composed of cDNA or gDNA derived from T cells, B-cell-depleted T cells, or PBMCs. Deeply sampled blood TCRbeta repertoires from subjects exposed to, actively infected with, or recovered from COVID-19 were included in the dataset. A freely available public database, intended as a resource for researchers studying the immune response to SARS-CoV-2, is where the repertoires were released. The samples were drawn from two sources: the first 160 participants of the ongoing ImmuneRACE study, and over 950 subjects contributed by 6 global collaborators. Nearly every sample came with metadata listing a de-identified subject ID, COVID-19 status, age in years and sex. HLA class I and class II types, where available, came from metadata supplied by the sample provider rather than from assay-based typing.

Taken from cysteine to phenylalanine, the CDR3 has 16 residues. The sequence is cut down to CDR3 DNA, 48 bases in frame from base 1. The junction shows trimming of 6 bases on V and 1 base on J, and the gene matches do not reach 9 bases of it. Looking up the germline V gene yields CDR1 MNHEY and CDR2 SVGEGT. One collaborating source in Seattle enrolled patients during active infection and followed them longitudinally through the course of disease. The collaborating institutions used their own protocols to collect whole blood in K2EDTA tubes. For TCRbeta analysis, collaborator samples were shipped as frozen whole blood, as isolated PBMCs, or as DNA extracted from either sample type. Results and caveats for the whole study, not just this receptor: The quantity of clinical and demographic metadata differed by source and by participant and was supplied without curation.

TCRbeta CDR3 regions were amplified from genomic DNA by means of the immunoSEQ Assay, a bias-controlled multiplex PCR. The original pipeline was this. The number of nucleated cells in each sample was estimated from the amplification of reference gene primers within the assay. To quantify the absolute abundance of each unique TCRbeta CDR3 rearrangement, sequence reads were collapsed and filtered. For each sample, productive Simpson clonality was calculated as the square root of Simpson's diversity index across productive rearrangements. Not all clones reach the TCRdb copy of this immuneACCESS table, which keeps in-frame sequences only. Checked studies attribute under half of the gap to unresolved V genes and leave the rest unexplained. That table is the source of V, J and clone size, and D and trimming were worked out from the DNA. The sample contains about 270,000 clones, approximately 88% of them found a single time. The ten largest make up 1.4% to 1.5% of the sample.

This sequence uses TRBV6-2 or TRBV6-3 and TRBJ1-5; 7 bases in the junction line up with TRBD1. Sequenced input: peripheral blood. This receptor was obtained from a human donor with COVID-19, enrolled during active disease. The donor label of this sample is uncertain. CDR3 reads: CASSPLRGQSNQPQHF. The nucleotide sequence is TGTGCCAGCAGCCCCTTGAGGGGGCAAAGCAATCAGCCCCAGCATTTT.